Listed below are T cell receptor beta chains from one sample, sequenced in a study of blood T cell repertoires in COVID-19. Clones were read by immunoSEQ multiplex PCR, and TCRdb kept only the in-frame ones, dropping some. The sample yields around 700,000 clones, 85% to 90% seen once. The sequencing sample was made of peripheral blood. These receptors were taken from a woman under 30 with acute or convalescent COVID-19. CDR3s include the opening cysteine and the closing phenylalanine or tryptophan. D genes are given only for firm matches. The size of a clone is reported for some rows only, either as once, few or many, or as a class for expanded clones.

v_gene	abundance	d_gene	j_gene	CDR3aa	CDR3nt
TRBV24-1	once	.	TRBJ2-1	CATSDWERENEQFF	TGTGCCACCAGTGATTGGGAAAGGGAGAATGAGCAGTTCTTC
TRBV27	.	TRBD1	TRBJ2-7	CASSDRGPYEQYF	TGTGCCAGCAGCGACAGGGGACCCTACGAGCAGTACTTC
TRBV29-1	.	.	TRBJ1-5	CSVVDGEGVAAYSNQPQHF	TGCAGCGTTGTAGATGGGGAGGGGGTGGCCGCTTATAGCAATCAGCCCCAGCATTTT
TRBV4-1	.	TRBD1	TRBJ1-1	CASSQPGTGGMNTEAFF	TGCGCCAGCAGCCAGCCCGGGACAGGGGGCATGAACACTGAAGCTTTCTTT
TRBV7-8	.	TRBD1	TRBJ1-2	CASSLTSGQGVTLANYGYTF	TGTGCCAGCAGCTTAACCAGCGGGCAGGGGGTGACCTTAGCTAACTATGGCTACACCTTC
TRBV5-1	.	TRBD1	TRBJ1-2	CASSLRDRGHDGYTF	TGCGCCAGCAGCCTCCGGGACAGGGGCCACGATGGCTACACCTTC
TRBV18	.	TRBD1	TRBJ1-2	CASSPMTGTGAAYGYTF	TGTGCCAGCTCACCAATGACCGGGACAGGGGCCGCGTATGGCTACACCTTC
TRBV4-1	.	.	TRBJ1-4	CASSSTPGTFGEKLFF	TGCGCCAGCAGCTCAACTCCAGGGACTTTCGGTGAAAAACTGTTTTTT
TRBV27	.	TRBD1	TRBJ1-5	CASSSTGVGQPQHF	TGTGCCAGCAGTTCGACAGGGGTCGGTCAGCCCCAGCATTTT
TRBV11-2	once	TRBD1	TRBJ1-6	CASSGTGVGSPLHF	TGTGCCAGCAGCGGCACAGGGGTCGGTTCACCCCTCCACTTT
TRBV30	.	.	TRBJ1-1	CAWSGDRNTEAFF	TGTGCCTGGAGCGGCGACAGGAACACTGAAGCTTTCTTT
TRBV7-8	.	TRBD2	TRBJ2-5	CASTLGGLAGATQETQYF	TGTGCCAGCACCTTAGGGGGACTAGCGGGGGCCACCCAAGAGACCCAGTACTTC
TRBV30	few	TRBD1	TRBJ1-1	CAGWDRGKGNTEAFF	TGTGCCGGGTGGGACAGAGGGAAGGGGAACACTGAAGCTTTCTTT
TRBV5-6	.	.	TRBJ2-7	CASSLAHGRAAYEQYF	TGTGCCAGCAGCTTGGCCCATGGCAGGGCTGCCTACGAGCAGTACTTC
TRBV27	.	TRBD1	TRBJ1-2	CASSLKFGTGADYGYTF	TGTGCCAGCAGTTTAAAGTTCGGGACAGGGGCTGACTATGGCTACACCTTC
TRBV30	.	TRBD1	TRBJ2-2	CAWSRQGAGELFF	TGTGCCTGGAGTCGACAGGGGGCCGGGGAGCTGTTTTTT
TRBV15	once	.	TRBJ2-7	CATSSLRGAGYEQYF	TGTGCCACCAGCAGCCTACGGGGGGCCGGCTACGAGCAGTACTTC
TRBV4-3	.	TRBD1	TRBJ1-2	CASSQGPGQGYGYTF	TGCGCCAGCAGCCAAGGCCCGGGACAGGGATATGGCTACACCTTC
TRBV6-7	.	TRBD1	TRBJ2-7	CATIRGQGHYEQYF	TGTGCCACAATTCGGGGACAGGGACACTACGAGCAGTACTTC
TRBV5-6	.	.	TRBJ1-6	CASSLQGIGSPLHF	TGTGCCAGCAGCTTGCAGGGGATCGGTTCACCCCTCCACTTT
TRBV7-9	once	TRBD2	TRBJ2-5	CASSDGLAAQETQYF	TGTGCCAGCAGCGACGGACTAGCGGCCCAAGAGACCCAGTACTTC
TRBV5-1	.	.	TRBJ2-1	CASSLEGINEQFF	TGCGCCAGCAGCTTGGAGGGGATCAATGAGCAGTTCTTC
TRBV7-2	.	.	TRBJ1-4	CASSVRGIANEKLFF	TGTGCCAGCAGCGTCCGGGGAATAGCTAATGAAAAACTGTTTTTT
TRBV6-1	.	.	TRBJ1-4	CASRESPRGTNEKLFF	TGTGCCAGCAGGGAATCCCCAAGGGGAACTAATGAAAAACTGTTTTTT
TRBV5-1	.	.	TRBJ2-1	CASRIRGNEQFF	TGCGCCAGCAGGATTAGGGGGAATGAGCAGTTCTTC
TRBV30	.	.	TRBJ1-5	CAWTPRGRSNQPQHF	TGTGCCTGGACTCCGCGAGGGAGGAGCAATCAGCCCCAGCATTTT
TRBV7-6	.	TRBD2	TRBJ2-1	CASSLPGTSVNEQFF	TGTGCCAGCAGCCTACCCGGGACTAGCGTCAATGAGCAGTTCTTC
TRBV3-1/TRBV3-2	.	.	TRBJ1-6	CASSPRTGNSPLHF	TGTGCCAGCAGCCCGAGGACGGGGAATTCACCCCTCCACTTT
TRBV27	.	.	TRBJ1-1	CASSPRGGPEAFF	TGTGCCAGCAGTCCCCGGGGGGGGCCTGAAGCTTTCTTT
TRBV7-3	once	.	TRBJ2-2	CASSLFRGPGELFF	TGTGCCAGCAGCTTATTCAGGGGTCCCGGGGAGCTGTTTTTT
TRBV30	.	.	TRBJ2-1	CAWSADTYSYNEQFF	TGTGCCTGGAGTGCCGACACTTACTCCTACAATGAGCAGTTCTTC
TRBV6-1	.	.	TRBJ1-2	CASSERTVAGYTF	TGTGCCAGCAGTGAAAGAACAGTTGCTGGCTACACCTTC
TRBV7-3	.	TRBD1	TRBJ2-1	CASSPFPGQGNNEQFF	TGTGCCAGCAGCCCCTTCCCGGGACAGGGTAACAATGAGCAGTTCTTC
TRBV5-1	.	.	TRBJ2-1	CASLARGSGDEQFF	TGCGCCAGCCTTGCCAGGGGTTCCGGGGATGAGCAGTTCTTC
TRBV27	.	TRBD2	TRBJ2-3	CASSLGFGLAGADTQYF	TGTGCCAGCAGTTTAGGGTTTGGACTAGCGGGGGCAGATACGCAGTATTTT
TRBV11-2	.	.	TRBJ1-4	CASSSSDREEATNEKLFF	TGTGCCAGCAGCTCAAGTGACAGAGAAGAAGCAACTAATGAAAAACTGTTTTTT
TRBV21-1	.	.	TRBJ2-7	CASSKARETCYEQYF	TGTGCCAGCAGCAAAGCGAGGGAGACTTGCTACGAGCAGTACTTC
TRBV2	.	TRBD1	TRBJ1-1	CARTGFTEAFF	TGTGCCAGGACAGGGTTCACTGAAGCTTTCTTT
TRBV3-1/TRBV3-2	.	.	TRBJ2-1	CASSQSRRLNNEQFF	TGTGCCAGCAGCCAATCTCGCCGACTGAACAATGAGCAGTTCTTC
TRBV3-1/TRBV3-2	once	TRBD1	TRBJ2-1	CASSQEWTGGQFF	TGTGCCAGCAGCCAAGAATGGACAGGGGGTCAGTTCTTC
TRBV27	.	.	TRBJ1-1	CASSPGNTEAFF	TGTGCCAGCAGTCCGGGGAACACTGAAGCTTTCTTT
TRBV19	.	TRBD1	TRBJ2-5	CASSITTTETGSPLETQYF	TGTGCCAGTAGCATTACGACCACCGAGACAGGGTCCCCCCTAGAGACCCAGTACTTC
TRBV29-1	.	TRBD1	TRBJ1-1	CSVAYPGQGYTEAFF	TGCAGCGTAGCCTACCCGGGACAGGGTTACACTGAAGCTTTCTTT
TRBV14	.	.	TRBJ1-2	CASTPAGVDYGYTF	TGTGCCAGCACCCCAGCCGGAGTTGACTATGGCTACACCTTC
TRBV7-3	.	TRBD1	TRBJ1-2	CASSLRAGGTDGYTF	TGTGCCAGCAGCTTAAGGGCAGGGGGGACGGATGGCTACACCTTC
TRBV11-2	.	TRBD1	TRBJ2-1	CASSILGQDRIF	TGTGCCAGCAGCATCCTAGGACAGGATCGGATCTTC
TRBV7-3	.	.	TRBJ2-7	CASSLMGEDEQYF	TGTGCCAGCAGCTTAATGGGGGAGGACGAGCAGTACTTC
TRBV4-1	few	TRBD1	TRBJ2-7	CASSVGGTGLVEQYF	TGCGCCAGCTCCGTGGGAGGGACAGGGTTGGTTGAGCAGTACTTC
TRBV24-1	.	.	TRBJ2-7	CATSTDWPYEQYF	TGTGCCACCAGTACTGACTGGCCTTACGAGCAGTACTTC
TRBV4-3	.	TRBD2	TRBJ2-1	CASSLTLAGGPDNEQFF	TGCGCCAGCAGCCTTACGTTAGCGGGGGGGCCCGACAATGAGCAGTTCTTC
TRBV7-2	.	.	TRBJ2-1	CASSLGRWSSAGYNEQFF	TGTGCCAGCAGCTTAGGTAGATGGTCGTCGGCAGGATACAATGAGCAGTTCTTC
TRBV30	.	.	TRBJ1-2	CAWSVLVEGYTF	TGTGCCTGGAGTGTACTCGTGGAGGGCTACACCTTC
TRBV19	.	.	TRBJ1-1	CARGDPGHWDTEAFF	TGTGCCAGAGGTGATCCGGGACACTGGGACACTGAAGCTTTCTTT
TRBV20-1	.	.	TRBJ1-2	CSPLGGYTF	TGCAGCCCTCTCGGGGGCTACACCTTC